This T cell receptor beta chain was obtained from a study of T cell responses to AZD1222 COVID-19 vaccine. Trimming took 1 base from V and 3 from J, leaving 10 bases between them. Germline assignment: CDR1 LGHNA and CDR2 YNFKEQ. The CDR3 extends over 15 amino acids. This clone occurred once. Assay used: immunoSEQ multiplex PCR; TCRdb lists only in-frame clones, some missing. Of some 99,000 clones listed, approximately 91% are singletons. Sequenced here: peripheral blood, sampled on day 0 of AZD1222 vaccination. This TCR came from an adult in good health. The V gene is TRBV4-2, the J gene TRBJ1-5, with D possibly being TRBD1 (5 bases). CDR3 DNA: TGTGCCAGCAGCCAAGTCGACAGAGCCAATCAGCCCCAGCATTTT. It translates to CASSQVDRANQPQHF.